This T cell receptor (beta chain) was profiled in a study of beta chain features in type 1 diabetes. The CDR3 contains 14 residues. The ends were cut back, 3 bases at V and 0 bases at J, with 9 bases in the middle. Germline V gives CDR1 LNHNV, CDR2 YYDKDF (reference sequence). Populations isolated by sorting all had purity greater than 95%. The sequenced template was cDNA made from the entire isolated RNA. Regulatory, naive and central memory T cell samples averaged around 3.6 million reads. Using immunoSEQ multiplex PCR, the repertoire was profiled, and TCRdb retains in-frame clones only, with some absent. The table lists under 450,000 clones, about 14% of them singletons. This clone was detected a few times.

Sequenced material: naive CD4+ T cells from blood. The genes are TRBV15 and TRBJ2-7; perhaps TRBD2 as D (6 bases). This TCR derives from a woman under 30 in good health. CDR3 in amino acids: CATSSLGSSYEQYF. The CDR3 DNA reads TGTGCCACCAGCAGCCTCGGGAGCTCCTACGAGCAGTACTTC.